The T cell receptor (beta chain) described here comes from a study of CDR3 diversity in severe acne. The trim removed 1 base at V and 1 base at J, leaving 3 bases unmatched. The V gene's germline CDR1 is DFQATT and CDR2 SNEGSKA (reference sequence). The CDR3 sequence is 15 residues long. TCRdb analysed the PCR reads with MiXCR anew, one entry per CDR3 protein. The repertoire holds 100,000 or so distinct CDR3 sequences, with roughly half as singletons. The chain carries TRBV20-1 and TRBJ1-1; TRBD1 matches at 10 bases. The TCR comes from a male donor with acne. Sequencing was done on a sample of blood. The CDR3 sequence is CSARVDRGPNTEAFF. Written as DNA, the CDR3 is TGCAGTGCTAGAGTAGACAGGGGGCCGAACACTGAAGCTTTCTTT.